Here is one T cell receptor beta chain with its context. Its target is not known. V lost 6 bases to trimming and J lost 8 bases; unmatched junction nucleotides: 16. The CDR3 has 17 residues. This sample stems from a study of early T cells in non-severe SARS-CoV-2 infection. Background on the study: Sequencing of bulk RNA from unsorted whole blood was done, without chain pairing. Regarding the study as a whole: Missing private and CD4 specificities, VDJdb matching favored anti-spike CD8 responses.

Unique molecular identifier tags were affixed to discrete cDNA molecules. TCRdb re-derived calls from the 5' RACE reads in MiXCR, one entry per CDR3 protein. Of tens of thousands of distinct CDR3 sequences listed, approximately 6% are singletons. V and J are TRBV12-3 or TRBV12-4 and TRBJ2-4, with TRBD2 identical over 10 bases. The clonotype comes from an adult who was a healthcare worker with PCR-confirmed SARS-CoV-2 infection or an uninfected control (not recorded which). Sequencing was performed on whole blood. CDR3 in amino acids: CASRSGRAGGQGHIQYF. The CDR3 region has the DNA TGTGCCAGCAGATCAGGGAGAGCGGGGGGGCAAGGGCACATTCAGTACTTC.